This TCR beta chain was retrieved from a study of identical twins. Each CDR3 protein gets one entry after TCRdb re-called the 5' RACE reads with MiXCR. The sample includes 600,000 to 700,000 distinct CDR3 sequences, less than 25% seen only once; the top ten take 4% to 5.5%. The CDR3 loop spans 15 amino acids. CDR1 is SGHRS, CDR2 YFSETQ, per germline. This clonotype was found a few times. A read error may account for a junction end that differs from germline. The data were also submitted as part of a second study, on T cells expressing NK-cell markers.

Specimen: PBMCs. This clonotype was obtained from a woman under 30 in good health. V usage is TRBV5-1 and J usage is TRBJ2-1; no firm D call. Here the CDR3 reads CASSLVSSSYNEQFF. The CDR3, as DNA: TGTGCCAGCAGCTTGGTGTCGAGCTCCTACAATGAGCAGTTCTTC.